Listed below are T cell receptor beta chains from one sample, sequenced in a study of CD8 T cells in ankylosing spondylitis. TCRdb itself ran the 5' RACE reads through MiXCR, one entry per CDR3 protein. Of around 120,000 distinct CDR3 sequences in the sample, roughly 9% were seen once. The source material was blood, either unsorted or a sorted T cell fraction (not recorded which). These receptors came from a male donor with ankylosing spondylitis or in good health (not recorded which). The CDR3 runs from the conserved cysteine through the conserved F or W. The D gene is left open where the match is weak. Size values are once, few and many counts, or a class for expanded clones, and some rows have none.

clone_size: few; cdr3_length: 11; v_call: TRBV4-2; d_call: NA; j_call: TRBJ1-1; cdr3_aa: CASSQEVKAFF; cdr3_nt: TGTGCCAGCAGCCAAGAGGTCAAGGCTTTCTTT
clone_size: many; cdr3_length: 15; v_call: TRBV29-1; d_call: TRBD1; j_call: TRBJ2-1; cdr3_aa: CSESIRDRSYNEQFF; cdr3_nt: TGCAGCGAATCGATCCGGGACAGATCCTACAATGAGCAGTTCTTC
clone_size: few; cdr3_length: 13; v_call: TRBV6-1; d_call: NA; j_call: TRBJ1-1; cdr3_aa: CASSSTLNTEAFF; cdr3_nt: TGTGCCAGCAGCAGCACTTTGAACACTGAAGCTTTCTTT
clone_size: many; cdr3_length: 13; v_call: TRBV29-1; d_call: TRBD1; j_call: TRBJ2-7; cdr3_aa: CSVAGTEAYEQYF; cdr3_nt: TGCAGCGTAGCCGGGACAGAGGCCTACGAGCAGTACTTC
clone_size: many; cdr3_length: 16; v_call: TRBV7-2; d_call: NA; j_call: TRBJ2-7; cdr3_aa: CASSFGGGQSSYEQYF; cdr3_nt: TGTGCCAGCAGCTTTGGAGGGGGACAGAGCTCCTACGAGCAGTACTTC
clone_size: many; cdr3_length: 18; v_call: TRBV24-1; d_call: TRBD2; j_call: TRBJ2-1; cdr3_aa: CATSDPTASGRTYNEQFF; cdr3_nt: TGTGCCACCAGTGATCCCACCGCTAGCGGGAGGACCTACAATGAGCAGTTCTTC
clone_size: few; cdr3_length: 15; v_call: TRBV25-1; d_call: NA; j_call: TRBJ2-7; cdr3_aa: CASSESGKRSYEQYF; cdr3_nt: TGTGCCAGCAGTGAATCTGGGAAAAGAAGCTACGAGCAGTACTTC
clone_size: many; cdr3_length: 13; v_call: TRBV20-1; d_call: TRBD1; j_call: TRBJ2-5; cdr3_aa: CSARTGGVETQYF; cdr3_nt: TGCAGTGCTCGGACAGGGGGCGTTGAGACCCAGTACTTC
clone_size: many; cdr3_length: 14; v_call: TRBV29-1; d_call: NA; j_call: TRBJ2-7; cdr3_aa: CSVEVWDLFVWQYF; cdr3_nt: TGCAGCGTTGAAGTATGGGATCTGTTTGTATGGCAGTACTTC
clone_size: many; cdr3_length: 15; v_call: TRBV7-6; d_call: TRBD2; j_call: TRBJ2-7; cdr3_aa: CASSLGTSGYLEQYF; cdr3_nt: TGTGCCAGCAGCTTAGGCACTAGCGGGTACTTAGAGCAGTACTTC
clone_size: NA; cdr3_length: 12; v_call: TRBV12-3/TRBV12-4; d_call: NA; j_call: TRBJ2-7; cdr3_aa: CASMEGPYEQYF; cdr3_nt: TGTGCCAGCATGGAGGGTCCCTACGAGCAGTACTTC
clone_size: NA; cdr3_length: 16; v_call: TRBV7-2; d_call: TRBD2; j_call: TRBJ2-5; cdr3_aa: CASSSRLAGGRETQYF; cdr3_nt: TGTGCCAGCAGCTCACGACTAGCGGGAGGTCGAGAGACCCAGTACTTC
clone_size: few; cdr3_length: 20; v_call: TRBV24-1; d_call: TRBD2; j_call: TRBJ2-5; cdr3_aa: CATSDFLGPRNGRAQETQYF; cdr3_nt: TGTGCCACCAGTGATTTCTTGGGACCCCGGAACGGGAGGGCCCAAGAGACCCAGTACTTC
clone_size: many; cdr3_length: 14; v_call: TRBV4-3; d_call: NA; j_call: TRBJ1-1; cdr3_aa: CASSLQQGNTEAFF; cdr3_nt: TGCGCCAGCAGCCTTCAACAGGGAAACACTGAAGCTTTCTTT
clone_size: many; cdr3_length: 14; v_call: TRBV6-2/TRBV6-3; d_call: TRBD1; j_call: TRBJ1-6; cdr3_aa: CASSRTGRNSPLHF; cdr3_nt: TGTGCCAGCAGTCGGACAGGAAGAAATTCACCCCTCCACTTT
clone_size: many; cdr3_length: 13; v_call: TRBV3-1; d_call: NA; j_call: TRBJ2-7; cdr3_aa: CASSQDGPSEQYF; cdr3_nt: TGTGCCAGCAGCCAAGATGGACCCTCCGAGCAGTACTTC
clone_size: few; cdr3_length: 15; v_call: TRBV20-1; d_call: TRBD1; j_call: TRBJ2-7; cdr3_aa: CSASGDRSFRREQYF; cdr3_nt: TGCAGTGCTAGTGGGGACAGATCTTTCCGTCGCGAGCAGTACTTC
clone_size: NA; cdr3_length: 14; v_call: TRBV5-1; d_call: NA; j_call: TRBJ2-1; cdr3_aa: CASKRADSYNEQFF; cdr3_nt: TGCGCCAGCAAGCGGGCCGACTCCTACAATGAGCAGTTCTTC
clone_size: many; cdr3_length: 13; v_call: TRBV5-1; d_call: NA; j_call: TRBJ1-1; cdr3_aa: CASSLAGDTEAFF; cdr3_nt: TGCGCCAGCAGCTTGGCCGGGGACACTGAAGCTTTCTTT